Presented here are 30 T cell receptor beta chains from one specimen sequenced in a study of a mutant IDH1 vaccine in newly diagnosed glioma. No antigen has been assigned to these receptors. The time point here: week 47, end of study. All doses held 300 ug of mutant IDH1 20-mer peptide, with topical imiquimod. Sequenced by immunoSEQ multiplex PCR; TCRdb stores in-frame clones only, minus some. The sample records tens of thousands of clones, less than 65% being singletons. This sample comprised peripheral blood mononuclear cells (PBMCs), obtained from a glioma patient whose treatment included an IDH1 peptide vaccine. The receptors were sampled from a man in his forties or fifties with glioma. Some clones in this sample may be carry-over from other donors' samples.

CDR3 nucleotide sequence: TGTGCCAGCAGGATGAATAGGGCTAATGAAAAACTGTTTTTT. Its protein product is CASRMNRANEKLFF. This sequence joins TRBV6-5 and TRBJ1-4; D remains ambiguous. This CDR3 is built from 14 residues. V dropped 6 bases and J dropped 3 bases, with 11 bases sitting between them. Per the germline V gene, CDR1 is MNHEY and CDR2 is SVGAGI.

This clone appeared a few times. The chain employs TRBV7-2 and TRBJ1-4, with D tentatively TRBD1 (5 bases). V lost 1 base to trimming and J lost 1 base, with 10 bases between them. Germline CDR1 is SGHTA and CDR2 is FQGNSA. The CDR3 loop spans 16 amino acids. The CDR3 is CASSLVAGLTNEKLFF. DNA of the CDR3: TGTGCCAGCAGCTTAGTTGCGGGGCTAACTAATGAAAAACTGTTTTTT.

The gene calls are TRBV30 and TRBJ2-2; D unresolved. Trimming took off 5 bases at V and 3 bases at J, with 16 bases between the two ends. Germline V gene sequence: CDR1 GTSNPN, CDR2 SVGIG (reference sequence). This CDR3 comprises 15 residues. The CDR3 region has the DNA TGTGCCTGGCGCCTCTCGGGCAGCTACACCGGGGAGCTGTTTTTT. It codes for CAWRLSGSYTGELFF. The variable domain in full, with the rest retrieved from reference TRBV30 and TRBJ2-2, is SQTIHQWPATLVQPVGSPLSLECTVEGTSNPNLYWYRQAAGRGLQLLFYSVGIGQISSEVPQNLSASRPQDRQFILSSKKLLLSDSGFYLCAWRLSGSYTGELFFGEGSRLTVL.

CDR3: CASSDPAGANDGYTF. The CDR3 region has the DNA TGTGCCAGCAGTGACCCGGCGGGGGCGAACGATGGCTACACCTTC. The chain has TRBV6-6 and TRBJ1-2; a weak D match, TRBD1 (6 bases). The CDR3 has 15 residues. CDR1 is MNHNY, CDR2 SVGAGI, per germline (reference sequence). The germline V and J ends were trimmed by 5 bases and 6 bases, with 19 bases remaining between them.

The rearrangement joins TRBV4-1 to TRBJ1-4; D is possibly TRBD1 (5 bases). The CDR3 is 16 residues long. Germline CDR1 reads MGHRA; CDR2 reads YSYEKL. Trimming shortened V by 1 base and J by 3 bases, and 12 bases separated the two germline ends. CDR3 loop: CASSQGQGMANEKLFF. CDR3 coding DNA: TGCGCCAGCAGCCAAGGGCAGGGCATGGCTAATGAAAAACTGTTTTTT.

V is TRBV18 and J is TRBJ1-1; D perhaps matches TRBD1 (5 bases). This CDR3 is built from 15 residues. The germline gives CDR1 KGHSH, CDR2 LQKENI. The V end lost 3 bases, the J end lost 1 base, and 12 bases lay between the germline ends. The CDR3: CASSPLRDSNTEAFF. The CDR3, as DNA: TGTGCCAGCTCACCTCTTCGGGACTCGAACACTGAAGCTTTCTTT. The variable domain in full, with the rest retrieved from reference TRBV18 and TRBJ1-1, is NAGVMQNPRHLVRRRGQEARLRCSPMKGHSHVYWYRQLPEEGLKFMVYLQKENIIDESGMPKERFSAEFPKEGPSILRIQQVVRGDSAAYFCASSPLRDSNTEAFFGQGTRLTVV.

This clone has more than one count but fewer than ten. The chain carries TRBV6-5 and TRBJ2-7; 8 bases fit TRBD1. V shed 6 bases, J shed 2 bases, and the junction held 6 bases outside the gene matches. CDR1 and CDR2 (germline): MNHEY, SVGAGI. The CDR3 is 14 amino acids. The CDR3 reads CASSRDRSTYEQYF. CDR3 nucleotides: TGTGCCAGCAGCCGGGACAGGTCCACCTACGAGCAGTACTTC.

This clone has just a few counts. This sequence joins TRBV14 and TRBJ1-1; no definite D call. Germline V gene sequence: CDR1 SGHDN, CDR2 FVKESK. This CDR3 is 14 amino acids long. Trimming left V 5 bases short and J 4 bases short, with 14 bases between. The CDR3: CASSESLGSTEAFF. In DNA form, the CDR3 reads TGTGCCAGCAGCGAGTCTTTGGGATCCACTGAAGCTTTCTTT.

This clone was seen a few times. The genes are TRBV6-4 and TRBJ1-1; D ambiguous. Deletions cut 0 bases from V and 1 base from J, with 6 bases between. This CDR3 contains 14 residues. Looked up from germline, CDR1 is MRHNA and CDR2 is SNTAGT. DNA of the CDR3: TGTGCCAGCAGTGACTCGAATCGGAACACTGAAGCTTTCTTT. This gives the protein CASSDSNRNTEAFF.

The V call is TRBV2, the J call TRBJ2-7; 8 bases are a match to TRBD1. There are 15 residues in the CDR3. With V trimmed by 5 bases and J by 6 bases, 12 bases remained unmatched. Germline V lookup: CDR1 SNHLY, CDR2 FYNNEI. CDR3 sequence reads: CASSSSDRAESEQYF. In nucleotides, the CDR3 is TGTGCCAGCAGTTCCTCGGACAGGGCAGAATCCGAGCAGTACTTC.

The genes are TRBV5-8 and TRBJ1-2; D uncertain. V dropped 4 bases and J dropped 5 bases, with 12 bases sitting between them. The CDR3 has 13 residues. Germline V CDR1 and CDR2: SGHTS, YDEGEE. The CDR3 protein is CASSQDGKYGYTF. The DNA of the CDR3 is TGTGCCAGCAGCCAGGACGGAAAGTATGGCTACACCTTC.

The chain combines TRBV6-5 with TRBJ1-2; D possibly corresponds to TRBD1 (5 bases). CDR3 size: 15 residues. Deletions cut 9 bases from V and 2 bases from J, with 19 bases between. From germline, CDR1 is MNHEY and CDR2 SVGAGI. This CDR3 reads CASSAGAAKNYGYTF. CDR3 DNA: TGTGCCAGTTCTGCTGGGGCAGCAAAGAACTATGGCTACACCTTC.

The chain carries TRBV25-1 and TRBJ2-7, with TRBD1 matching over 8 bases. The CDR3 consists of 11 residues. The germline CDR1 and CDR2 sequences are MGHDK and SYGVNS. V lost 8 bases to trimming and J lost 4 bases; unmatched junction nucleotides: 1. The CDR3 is CASGQGYEQYF. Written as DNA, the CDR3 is TGTGCCAGCGGACAGGGTTACGAGCAGTACTTC.

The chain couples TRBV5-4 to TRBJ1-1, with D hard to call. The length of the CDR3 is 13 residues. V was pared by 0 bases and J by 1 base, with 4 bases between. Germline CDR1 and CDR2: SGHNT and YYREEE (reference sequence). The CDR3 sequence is CASSLDRNTEAFF. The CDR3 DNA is TGTGCCAGCAGCTTGGACAGGAACACTGAAGCTTTCTTT.

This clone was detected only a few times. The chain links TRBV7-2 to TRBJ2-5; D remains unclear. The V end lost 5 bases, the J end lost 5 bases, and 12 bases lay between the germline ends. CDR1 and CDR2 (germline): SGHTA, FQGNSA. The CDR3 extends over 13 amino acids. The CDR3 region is CASSRAIKETQYF. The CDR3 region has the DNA TGTGCCAGCAGCCGTGCAATTAAGGAGACCCAGTACTTC.

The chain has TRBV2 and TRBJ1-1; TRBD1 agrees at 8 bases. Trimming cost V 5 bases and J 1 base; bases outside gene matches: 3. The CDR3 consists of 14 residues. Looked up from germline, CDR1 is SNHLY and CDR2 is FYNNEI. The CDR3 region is CASSPGTGNTEAFF. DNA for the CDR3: TGTGCCAGCAGTCCCGGGACAGGGAACACTGAAGCTTTCTTT. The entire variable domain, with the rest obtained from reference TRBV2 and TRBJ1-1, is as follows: EPEVTQTPSHQVTQMGQEVILRCVPISNHLYFYWYRQILGQKVEFLVSFYNNEISEKSEIFDDQFSVERPDGSNFTLKIRSTKLEDSAMYFCASSPGTGNTEAFFGQGTRLTVV.

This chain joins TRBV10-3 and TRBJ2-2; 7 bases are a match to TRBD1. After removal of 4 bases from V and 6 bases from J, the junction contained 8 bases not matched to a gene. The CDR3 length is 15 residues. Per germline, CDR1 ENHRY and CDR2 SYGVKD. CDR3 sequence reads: CAISAPRQGPGELFF. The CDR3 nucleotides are TGTGCCATCAGTGCTCCCCGACAGGGCCCCGGGGAGCTGTTTTTT.

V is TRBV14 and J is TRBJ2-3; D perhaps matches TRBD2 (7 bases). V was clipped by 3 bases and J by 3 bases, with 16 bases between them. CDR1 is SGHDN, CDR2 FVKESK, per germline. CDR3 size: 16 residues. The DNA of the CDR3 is TGTGCCAGCAGCCAGGAGACGGGGGGCCCGACAGATACGCAGTATTTT. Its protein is CASSQETGGPTDTQYF. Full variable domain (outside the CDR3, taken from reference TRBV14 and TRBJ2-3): EAGVTQFPSHSVIEKGQTVTLRCDPISGHDNLYWYRRVMGKEIKFLLHFVKESKQDESGMPNNRFLAERTGGTYSTLKVQPAELEDSGVYFCASSQETGGPTDTQYFGPGTRLTVL.

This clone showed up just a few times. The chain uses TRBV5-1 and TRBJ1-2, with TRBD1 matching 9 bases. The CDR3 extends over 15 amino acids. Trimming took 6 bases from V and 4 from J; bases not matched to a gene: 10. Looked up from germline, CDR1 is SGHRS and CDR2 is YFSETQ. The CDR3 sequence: CASNRTGTGSYGYTF. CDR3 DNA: TGCGCCAGCAACCGGACCGGGACAGGGAGCTATGGCTACACCTTC.

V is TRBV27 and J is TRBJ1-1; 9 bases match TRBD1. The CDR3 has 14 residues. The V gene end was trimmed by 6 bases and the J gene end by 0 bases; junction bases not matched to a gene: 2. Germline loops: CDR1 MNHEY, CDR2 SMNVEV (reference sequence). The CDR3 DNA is TGTGCCAGCAGAGGACAGGGGTTGAACACTGAAGCTTTCTTT. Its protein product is CASRGQGLNTEAFF.

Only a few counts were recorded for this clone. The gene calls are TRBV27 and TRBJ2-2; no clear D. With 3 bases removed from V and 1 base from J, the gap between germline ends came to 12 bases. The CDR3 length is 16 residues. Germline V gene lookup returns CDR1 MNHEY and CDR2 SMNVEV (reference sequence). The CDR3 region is CASSFLPKGNTGELFF. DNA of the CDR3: TGTGCCAGCAGTTTTTTACCCAAGGGGAACACCGGGGAGCTGTTTTTT.

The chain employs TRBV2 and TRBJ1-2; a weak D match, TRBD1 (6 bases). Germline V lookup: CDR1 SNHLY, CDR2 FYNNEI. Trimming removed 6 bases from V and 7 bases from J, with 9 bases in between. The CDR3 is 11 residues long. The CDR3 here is CASRDRPGYTF. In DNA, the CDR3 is TGTGCCAGCAGGGACAGACCTGGCTACACCTTC.

CDR3 amino acids: CASSEDRAYNSPLHF. CDR3 nucleotide sequence: TGTGCCAGCAGTGAGGACAGGGCCTATAATTCACCCCTCCACTTT. The chain is built from TRBV2 and TRBJ1-6, with 8 nucleotides matching TRBD1. The CDR3 sequence is 15 residues long. V trimming: 3 bases; J trimming: 2 bases; junction bases outside the gene matches: 0. Germline V gene lookup returns CDR1 SNHLY and CDR2 FYNNEI.

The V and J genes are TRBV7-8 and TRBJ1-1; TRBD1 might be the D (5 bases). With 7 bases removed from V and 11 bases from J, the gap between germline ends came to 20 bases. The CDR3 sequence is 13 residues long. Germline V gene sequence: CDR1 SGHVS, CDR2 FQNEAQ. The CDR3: CASNNAGNSLAFF. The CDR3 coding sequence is TGTGCCAGCAACAACGCAGGGAACTCGCTGGCTTTCTTT.

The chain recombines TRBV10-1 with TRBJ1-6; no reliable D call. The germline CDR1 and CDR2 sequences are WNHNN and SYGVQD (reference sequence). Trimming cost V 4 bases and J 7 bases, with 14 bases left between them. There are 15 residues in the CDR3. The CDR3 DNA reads TGCGCCAGCAGTGGATTTACGGGAGCCAATTCACCCCTCCACTTT. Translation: CASSGFTGANSPLHF.

The CDR3 region is CASSESAWTEAFF. Here the CDR3 DNA reads TGCGCCAGCAGTGAGTCAGCGTGGACTGAAGCTTTCTTT. This chain links TRBV10-1 with TRBJ1-1; D unresolved. This CDR3 is built from 13 residues. In germline, CDR1 is WNHNN, CDR2 SYGVQD (reference sequence). Trimming left V 0 bases short and J 5 bases short, with 7 bases between.

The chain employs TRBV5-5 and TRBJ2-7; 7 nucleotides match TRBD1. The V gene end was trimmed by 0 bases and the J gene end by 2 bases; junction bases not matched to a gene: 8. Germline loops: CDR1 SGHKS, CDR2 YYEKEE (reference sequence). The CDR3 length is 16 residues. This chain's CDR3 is CASSLGTGFLTYEQYF. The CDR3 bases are TGTGCCAGCAGCTTGGGGACAGGATTTCTGACCTACGAGCAGTACTTC.

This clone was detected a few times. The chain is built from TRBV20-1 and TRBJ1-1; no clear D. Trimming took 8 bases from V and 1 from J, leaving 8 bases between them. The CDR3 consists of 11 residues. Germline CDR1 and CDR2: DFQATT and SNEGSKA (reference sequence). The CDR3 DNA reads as TGCAGTTCCTACGGGAACACTGAAGCTTTCTTT. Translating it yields CSSYGNTEAFF.

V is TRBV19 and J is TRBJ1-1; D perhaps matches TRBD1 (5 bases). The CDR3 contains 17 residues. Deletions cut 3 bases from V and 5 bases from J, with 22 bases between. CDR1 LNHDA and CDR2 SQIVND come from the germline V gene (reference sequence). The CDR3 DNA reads TGTGCCAGTAGTATCGGTCTTGTCAGGGTGGCAGGGACTGAAGCTTTCTTT. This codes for CASSIGLVRVAGTEAFF.

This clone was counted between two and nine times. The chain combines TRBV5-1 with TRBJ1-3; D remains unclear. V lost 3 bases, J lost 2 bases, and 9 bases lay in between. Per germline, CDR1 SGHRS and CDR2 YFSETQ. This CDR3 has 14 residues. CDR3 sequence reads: CASSSDRTGNTIYF. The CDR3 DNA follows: TGCGCCAGCAGCTCTGACCGGACTGGAAACACCATATATTTT.